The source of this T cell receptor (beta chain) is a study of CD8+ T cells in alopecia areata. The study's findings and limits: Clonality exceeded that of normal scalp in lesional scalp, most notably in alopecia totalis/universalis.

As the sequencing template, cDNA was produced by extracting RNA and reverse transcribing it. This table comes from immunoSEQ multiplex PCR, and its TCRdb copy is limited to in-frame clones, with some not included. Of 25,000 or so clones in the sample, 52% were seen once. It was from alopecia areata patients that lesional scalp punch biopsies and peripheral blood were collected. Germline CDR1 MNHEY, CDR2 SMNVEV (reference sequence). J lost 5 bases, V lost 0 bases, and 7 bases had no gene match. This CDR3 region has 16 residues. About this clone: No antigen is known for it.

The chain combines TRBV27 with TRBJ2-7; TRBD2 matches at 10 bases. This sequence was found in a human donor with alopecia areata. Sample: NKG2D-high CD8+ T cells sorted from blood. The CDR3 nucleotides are TGTGCCAGCAGTTTATCTCGGCCTAGCGGGAGCGACGAGCAGTACTTC. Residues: CASSLSRPSGSDEQYF.